The 29 T cell receptor beta chains below all came from one sample that was sequenced in a study of metastatic and nonmetastatic thyroid tumors. Each patient came to thyroid surgery without any prior treatment (of any kind). TCRdb recomputed clones from the PCR reads via MiXCR. The table shows under 100,000 clones, with 8% to 9.5% occurring only once. Sequencing was done on a sample of blood. These receptors were obtained from a female donor with papillary thyroid cancer or a benign thyroid nodule (not recorded which). Some clones in this sample may be carry-over from other donors' samples.

This clone has at least ten counts. This sequence joins TRBV11-1 and TRBJ2-3; perhaps TRBD1 as D (7 bases). Trimming shortened V by 3 bases and J by 6 bases, and 22 bases separated the two germline ends. The CDR3 runs to 17 residues. Germline values: CDR1 SGHAT, CDR2 FQDESV (reference sequence). Here the CDR3 reads CASSFTGAGGGPDTQYF. The CDR3 DNA reads as TGTGCCAGCAGCTTTACAGGGGCCGGGGGCGGCCCGGATACGCAGTATTTT.

This rearrangement joins TRBV30 to TRBJ1-6, with a weak D call TRBD1 (6 bases). V lost 5 bases and J 7 bases, leaving 18 bases between the germline ends. CDR3 length: 15 residues. The germline V gene encodes CDR1 GTSNPN and CDR2 SVGIG (reference sequence). Here the CDR3 DNA reads TGTGCCTGGCAGGCAGGGGAGTTGAGGAATTCACCCCTCCACTTT. This codes for CAWQAGELRNSPLHF.

Concerning this clone itself: With a much larger clone just one base away, this may be a read error. No conserved phenylalanine or tryptophan is present at the end of the CDR3, so a read error is the likely explanation. This rearrangement joins TRBV5-1 to TRBJ2-5; 12 bases match TRBD2. Looked up from germline, CDR1 is SGHRS and CDR2 is YFSETQ. The CDR3 sequence is 15 residues long. J was trimmed by 1 base and V by 4 bases; bases with no gene match: 2. The CDR3 spells CASSPSGGGQETQYS. The CDR3 bases are TGCGCCAGCAGCCCTAGCGGGGGGGGCCAAGAGACCCAGTACTCC.

V and J are TRBV6-6 and TRBJ2-7; tentatively, D is TRBD1 (6 bases). In germline, CDR1 is MNHNY, CDR2 SVGAGI (reference sequence). Trimming left V 4 bases short and J 5 bases short, with 21 bases between. The CDR3 is made up of 16 amino acids. Here the CDR3 reads CASSSSLSYQGNEQYF. In nucleotides, the CDR3 is TGTGCCAGCAGTTCCTCCCTGTCGTACCAGGGGAACGAGCAGTACTTC.

This clone was found many times. The chain carries TRBV5-1 and TRBJ1-1; no clear D. Per germline, CDR1 SGHRS and CDR2 YFSETQ. V was pared by 2 bases and J by 3 bases, with 11 bases between. The CDR3 length is 14 residues. The CDR3 bases are TGCGCCAGCAGCTTTGAGGGTTGGTACACTGAAGCTTTCTTT. As protein: CASSFEGWYTEAFF. The entire variable domain, with the rest obtained from reference TRBV5-1 and TRBJ1-1, is as follows: KAGVTQTPRYLIKTRGQQVTLSCSPISGHRSVSWYQQTPGQGLQFLFEYFSETQRNKGNFPGRFSGRQFSNSRSEMNVSTLELGDSALYLCASSFEGWYTEAFFGQGTRLTVV.

This clone has ten or more counts. The V and J genes are TRBV3-1 and TRBJ1-1; 8 nucleotides match TRBD1. Germline assignment: CDR1 LGHDT and CDR2 YNNKEL (reference sequence). This CDR3 has 15 amino acids. The trim removed 4 bases at V and 1 base at J, leaving 5 bases unmatched. The DNA for the CDR3 is TGTGCCAGCAGCCCAGGGGGCGGTGGGAACACTGAAGCTTTCTTT. The encoded protein is CASSPGGGGNTEAFF.

This clone has a count of ten or more. The chain uses TRBV11-2 and TRBJ1-3; no clear D. CDR1 is SGHAT, CDR2 FQNNGV, per germline. This CDR3 spans 15 amino acids. V was cut by 7 bases and J by 0 bases, with 13 bases left in between. The CDR3 reads CASTSTQDSGNTIYF. CDR3 sequence (DNA): TGTGCCAGCACCTCCACACAAGACTCTGGAAACACCATATATTTT.

There are many counts of this clone. This could be a read error, since a much larger clone is one nucleotide away. The chain links TRBV6-1 to TRBJ1-2; D is uncertain. The CDR3 contains 12 residues. In germline, CDR1 is MNHNS, CDR2 SASEGT. The CDR3 coding sequence is TGTGCCAGCGGTGATCCTAACTATGGCTACACCTTC. Translated, it gives CASGDPNYGYTF.

This clone was found a few times. A read error may explain this, as a much larger clone is one base away. The missing conserved phenylalanine or tryptophan at the end of this CDR3 makes a read error likely. The chain links TRBV5-4 to TRBJ1-6; D possibly corresponds to TRBD1 (6 bases). The germline V and J ends were trimmed by 4 bases and 3 bases, with 11 bases remaining between them. CDR3 size: 15 residues. Germline V lookup: CDR1 SGHNT, CDR2 YYREEE (reference sequence). The CDR3 DNA sequence: TGTGCCAGCAGCACACGGGACAACTATAATTCACCCCTCCACCTT. It translates to CASSTRDNYNSPLHL.

This clone has at least ten counts. This chain connects TRBV6-1 to TRBJ1-1; D is undetermined. The germline V gene encodes CDR1 MNHNS and CDR2 SASEGT. The CDR3 length is 14 residues. Trimming cost V 4 bases and J 5 bases, with 14 bases left between them. The CDR3 nucleotides read TGTGCCAGCAGTGCGTCTGGTGGGCGGACTGAAGCTTTCTTT. Translated: CASSASGGRTEAFF.

This clone was counted at least ten times. This chain joins TRBV6-1 and TRBJ1-2; 10 bases map to TRBD1. Trimming took 8 bases from V and 2 from J; bases not matched to a gene: 2. Germline CDR1 is MNHNS and CDR2 is SASEGT. This CDR3 comprises 13 residues. CDR3 in DNA: TGTGCCAGCCGACAGGGGGCAAACTATGGCTACACCTTC. Translating gives CASRQGANYGYTF.

The CDR3 protein is CASSLGQGAATEAFF. The CDR3 DNA follows: TGTGCCAGCAGTTTAGGGCAGGGGGCTGCCACTGAAGCTTTCTTT. The V call is TRBV28, the J call TRBJ1-1; 8 positions agree with TRBD1. This CDR3 is 15 amino acids long. V gave up 2 bases and J gave up 4 bases; unmatched junction bases: 6. Germline V CDR1 and CDR2: MDHEN, SYDVKM. The complete variable domain, with remaining parts taken from reference TRBV28 and TRBJ1-1, reads DVKVTQSSRYLVKRTGEKVFLECVQDMDHENMFWYRQDPGLGLRLIYFSYDVKMKEKGDIPEGYSVSREKKERFSLILESASTNQTSMYLCASSLGQGAATEAFFGQGTRLTVV.

This clone showed up many times. V usage is TRBV9 and J usage is TRBJ2-3, with D unclear. The CDR3 is 15 amino acids. V dropped 0 bases and J dropped 3 bases, with 11 bases sitting between them. Germline loops: CDR1 SGDLS, CDR2 YYNGEE. CDR3 sequence reads: CASSVAFSTTDTQYF. CDR3 sequence (DNA): TGTGCCAGCAGCGTAGCATTTAGCACAACAGATACGCAGTATTTT. Variable domain in full (rest from reference TRBV9 and TRBJ2-3): DSGVTQTPKHLITATGQRVTLRCSPRSGDLSVYWYQQSLDQGLQFLIQYYNGEERAKGNILERFSAQQFPDLHSELNLSSLELGDSALYFCASSVAFSTTDTQYFGPGTRLTVL.

This clone was detected many times. This chain joins TRBV30 and TRBJ1-6; D uncertain. V was shortened by 3 bases and J by 8 bases, with 14 bases between the two germline ends. Per germline, CDR1 GTSNPN and CDR2 SVGIG (reference sequence). This CDR3 is built from 14 residues. CDR3 loop: CAWSLGSPDSPLHF. CDR3 bases: TGTGCCTGGAGCTTGGGGTCCCCGGATTCACCCCTCCACTTT.

This clone was seen many times. The chain employs TRBV6-6 and TRBJ2-2; D remains ambiguous. Trimming removed 1 base at V and 8 bases at J, with 5 bases between. The CDR3 runs to 12 residues. In germline, CDR1 is MNHNY, CDR2 SVGAGI (reference sequence). This CDR3 is CASSYFPGELFF. Here the CDR3 DNA reads TGTGCCAGCAGTTACTTCCCAGGGGAGCTGTTTTTT.

Regarding this clone: Possible read error: a much larger clone is one base away. The chain links TRBV3-1 to TRBJ2-5, with 10 bases aligning to TRBD2. There are 16 residues in the CDR3. In germline, CDR1 is LGHDT, CDR2 YNNKEL (reference sequence). The CDR3 region has the DNA TGTGCCAGCAGCCAAGGTAGCGGGGGGTCGGGAGAGACCAAGTACTTC. The encoded protein is CASSQGSGGSGETKYF.

This clone has at least ten counts. The V and J genes are TRBV18 and TRBJ1-1; the D gene is possibly TRBD1 (6 bases). The CDR3 runs 14 residues. V was trimmed by 0 bases and J by 5 bases, leaving 10 bases between them. In germline, CDR1 is KGHSH, CDR2 LQKENI. In nucleotides, the CDR3 is TGTGCCAGCTCACCACCTGGGACAAGGACTGAAGCTTTCTTT. Translating it yields CASSPPGTRTEAFF.

This clone was picked up many times. The chain uses TRBV20-1 and TRBJ1-2; 7 positions match TRBD1. CDR3 size: 13 residues. The J segment lost 4 bases and the V segment lost 6 bases, leaving 8 bases of the junction unmatched. CDR1 is DFQATT, CDR2 SNEGSKA, per germline (reference sequence). In DNA form, the CDR3 reads TGCAGTGCCCCCGGGACAGACCTCTATGGCTACACCTTC. As protein: CSAPGTDLYGYTF.

Many counts were recorded for this clone. The rearrangement joins TRBV27 to TRBJ1-4; TRBD1 matches at 7 bases. Germline V CDR1 and CDR2: MNHEY, SMNVEV (reference sequence). The junction had 10 bases not matched to a gene; V was cut back by 7 bases and J by 8 bases. The CDR3 runs 14 residues. This CDR3 reads CASTADRLGEKLFF. The CDR3 DNA is TGTGCCAGCACCGCGGACAGGTTGGGCGAAAAACTGTTTTTT.

The CDR3 region has the DNA TGTGCCAGCAGCTTGTTAGGGAGCTCTGGAAACACCATATATTTT. Amino acid sequence: CASSLLGSSGNTIYF. V gene TRBV5-5 combines with J gene TRBJ1-3; D gene unclear. Germline loops: CDR1 SGHKS, CDR2 YYEKEE (reference sequence). V lost 1 base and J 0 bases, leaving 8 bases between the germline ends. The CDR3 covers 15 residues.

In this sample, this clone turned up a few times. The chain combines TRBV30 with TRBJ1-1; D is ambiguous. V lost 3 bases and J 1 base, leaving 9 bases between the germline ends. CDR1 GTSNPN and CDR2 SVGIG come from the germline V gene (reference sequence). The CDR3 consists of 13 residues. The CDR3 is CAWSRGENTEAFF. CDR3 sequence (DNA): TGTGCCTGGAGCCGCGGGGAGAACACTGAAGCTTTCTTT.

This clone was seen repeatedly, ten times or more. CDR3 in DNA: TGCGCCAGCAACCTTAGAAGGGGGGACCAGAAGGAGCAGTTCTTC. Translated, it gives CASNLRRGDQKEQFF. The chain is built from TRBV4-1 and TRBJ2-1; the D call may be TRBD1 or TRBD2 (6 bases each). CDR3 size: 15 residues. V was pared by 7 bases and J by 10 bases, with 23 bases between. Germline CDR1 is MGHRA and CDR2 is YSYEKL.

The rearrangement joins TRBV30 to TRBJ2-1; no clear D gene. From germline, CDR1 is GTSNPN and CDR2 SVGIG (reference sequence). Trimming took 0 bases from V and 9 from J, leaving 9 bases between them. The CDR3 is made up of 12 amino acids. The CDR3 nucleotides are TGTGCCTGGAGTGTCGGAAGGACTGAGCAGTTCTTC. Encoded protein: CAWSVGRTEQFF.

This clone was detected many times. J is TRBJ2-7 and V is TRBV7-9; D call uncertain. The CDR3 has 13 amino acids. Germline-derived CDR1 and CDR2 are SEHNR and FQNEAQ (reference sequence). V was pared by 1 base and J by 3 bases, with 7 bases between. CDR3 sequence reads: CASSLGAGYEQYF. The CDR3 region has the DNA TGTGCCAGCAGCTTAGGTGCCGGCTACGAGCAGTACTTC.

This clone appeared many times. This rearrangement joins TRBV7-6 to TRBJ1-4, with D possibly matching TRBD1 (6 bases). The CDR3 spans 16 residues. Germline V gene lookup returns CDR1 SGHVS and CDR2 FNYEAQ. V lost 4 bases and J 6 bases, leaving 18 bases between the germline ends. The CDR3: CASSYLRGGVYEKLFF. CDR3 DNA: TGTGCCAGCAGCTACCTCCGGGGGGGCGTTTATGAAAAACTGTTTTTT.

This clone was counted once. The CDR3 nucleotides read TGTGCCTGGAGTTCGGTCCCGGCGGACTATGGCTACACCTTC. Amino acid sequence: CAWSSVPADYGYTF. V gene TRBV30 combines with J gene TRBJ1-2; D gene uncertain. This CDR3 contains 14 residues. V lost 2 bases and J lost 3, with 13 bases in between. Germline V gives CDR1 GTSNPN, CDR2 SVGIG (reference sequence).

This clone was observed many times. This chain uses TRBV19 with TRBJ1-5; 8 bases line up with TRBD1. The CDR3 loop spans 12 amino acids. Germline loops: CDR1 LNHDA, CDR2 SQIVND (reference sequence). V shed 9 bases, J shed 9 bases, and the junction held 7 bases outside the gene matches. DNA of the CDR3: TGTGCCAGCCAACAGGGGGGGATGCCCCAGCATTTT. This codes for CASQQGGMPQHF.

In this sample, this clone turned up many times. The gene calls are TRBV5-1 and TRBJ2-5; tentatively, D is TRBD1 or TRBD2 (6 bases each). This CDR3 is built from 15 residues. With 0 bases removed from V and 3 bases from J, the gap between germline ends came to 12 bases. Germline lookup yields CDR1 SGHRS and CDR2 YFSETQ. CDR3 region: CASSLGPGAEETQYF. Written as DNA, the CDR3 is TGCGCCAGCAGCTTGGGTCCGGGGGCTGAAGAGACCCAGTACTTC.

A few counts support this clone. This chain joins TRBV5-6 and TRBJ2-7; a weak D match, TRBD1 (6 bases). Germline V CDR1 and CDR2: SGHDT, YYEEEE. The CDR3 has 12 amino acids. Trimming removed 6 bases from V and 3 bases from J, with 10 bases in between. CDR3 bases: TGTGCCAGCAATGACAGGCTCTACGAGCAGTACTTC. Its translation is CASNDRLYEQYF.